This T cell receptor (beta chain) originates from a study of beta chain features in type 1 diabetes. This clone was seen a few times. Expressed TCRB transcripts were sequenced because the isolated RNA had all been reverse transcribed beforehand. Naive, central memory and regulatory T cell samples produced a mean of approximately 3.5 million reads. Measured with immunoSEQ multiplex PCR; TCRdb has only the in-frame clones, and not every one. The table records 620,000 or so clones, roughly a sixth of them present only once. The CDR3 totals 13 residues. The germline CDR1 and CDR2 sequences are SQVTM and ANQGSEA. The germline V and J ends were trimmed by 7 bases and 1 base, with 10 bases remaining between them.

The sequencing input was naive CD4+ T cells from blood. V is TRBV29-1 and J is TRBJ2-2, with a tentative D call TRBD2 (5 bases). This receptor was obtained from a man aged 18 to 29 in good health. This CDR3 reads CSADRGNTGELFF. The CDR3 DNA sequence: TGCAGCGCGGACCGGGGGAACACCGGGGAGCTGTTTTTT.